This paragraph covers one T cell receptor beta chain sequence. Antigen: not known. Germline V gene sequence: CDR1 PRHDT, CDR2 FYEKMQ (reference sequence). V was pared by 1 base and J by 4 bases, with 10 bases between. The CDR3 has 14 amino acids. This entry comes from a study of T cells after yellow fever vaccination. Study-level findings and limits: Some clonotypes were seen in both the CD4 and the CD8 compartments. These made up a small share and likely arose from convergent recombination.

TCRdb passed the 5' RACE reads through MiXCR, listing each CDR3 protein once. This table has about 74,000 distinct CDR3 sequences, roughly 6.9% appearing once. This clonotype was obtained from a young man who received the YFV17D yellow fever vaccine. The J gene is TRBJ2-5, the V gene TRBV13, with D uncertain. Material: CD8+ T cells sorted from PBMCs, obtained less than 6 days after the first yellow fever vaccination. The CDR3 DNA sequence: TGTGCCAGCAGCTTAGCGGCCCAGAGAGAGACCCAGTACTTC. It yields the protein CASSLAAQRETQYF.